The next 32 T cell receptor beta chains were all read from a single sample in a study of T-cell reconstitution after alpha-beta-depleted transplantation in children. TCRbeta library construction was performed incorporating unique molecular identifiers. TCRdb called the PCR reads again in MiXCR, with one record for every CDR3 protein. This sample carries about 610,000 distinct CDR3 sequences, 10% of them seen once, and the ten largest clones take approximately 4.1%. The starting material was PBMCs from the stem cell graft donor, obtained from the stem cell graft. All receptors come from a human donor who donated a stem cell graft to a child with acute myeloid leukemia.

This clonotype has a handful of counts. V usage is TRBV9 and J usage is TRBJ1-3; D uncertain. In germline, CDR1 is SGDLS, CDR2 YYNGEE. There are 15 residues in the CDR3. The germline V and J ends were trimmed by 4 bases and 4 bases, with 15 bases remaining between them. CDR3: CASSLDVATGNTIYF. CDR3 nucleotide sequence: TGTGCCAGCAGCTTAGACGTAGCGACGGGAAACACCATATATTTT. Full variable domain (rest looked up from reference TRBV9 and TRBJ1-3): DSGVTQTPKHLITATGQRVTLRCSPRSGDLSVYWYQQSLDQGLQFLIQYYNGEERAKGNILERFSAQQFPDLHSELNLSSLELGDSALYFCASSLDVATGNTIYFGEGSWLTVV.

This clonotype was seen ten or more times. The genes are TRBV27 and TRBJ2-2, with TRBD1 as a possible D gene (5 bases). With 7 bases removed from V and 2 bases from J, the gap between germline ends came to 11 bases. CDR3 size: 14 residues. Germline V lookup: CDR1 MNHEY, CDR2 SMNVEV (reference sequence). The CDR3 sequence: CASTRQGNTGELFF. Written as DNA, the CDR3 is TGTGCCAGCACGAGGCAGGGAAACACCGGGGAGCTGTTTTTT.

This clonotype came up a few times. The chain recombines TRBV16 with TRBJ2-7; TRBD1 is a possible D gene (5 bases). CDR3 length: 13 amino acids. Germline loops: CDR1 KGHSY, CDR2 FQNENV. The ends were cut back, 4 bases at V and 7 bases at J, with 14 bases in the middle. The CDR3 reads CASSLQGPGEQYF. In nucleotides, the CDR3 is TGTGCCAGCAGCCTTCAGGGTCCTGGGGAGCAGTACTTC.

This clonotype has a handful of counts. This sequence joins TRBV6-5 and TRBJ2-4, with D perhaps assigned TRBD1 or TRBD2 (5 bases each). V lost 2 bases, J lost 1 base, and 12 bases lay in between. There are 16 residues in the CDR3. CDR1 MNHEY and CDR2 SVGAGI come from the germline V gene. The CDR3 sequence is CASSYGGDVAKNIQYF. Written as DNA, the CDR3 is TGTGCCAGCAGTTACGGGGGAGACGTGGCCAAAAACATTCAGTACTTC.

This clonotype was found a few times. The chain couples TRBV10-3 to TRBJ2-5, with a weak D call TRBD1 (6 bases). Germline CDR1 and CDR2: ENHRY and SYGVKD. The CDR3 has 13 amino acids. The V end was cut by 2 bases, the J end by 4 bases, with 8 bases between. The CDR3 DNA is TGTGCCATCAGTGAGACAGGGAGAGAGACCCAGTACTTC. The encoded protein is CAISETGRETQYF.

The J gene is TRBJ1-3, the V gene TRBV6-1; D gene unclear. This CDR3 is 15 amino acids long. The ends were cut back, 1 base at V and 4 bases at J, with 11 bases in the middle. The germline gives CDR1 MNHNS, CDR2 SASEGT. The CDR3 region is CASSEGVGRGNTIYF. The DNA for the CDR3 is TGTGCCAGCAGTGAAGGGGTTGGTAGGGGAAACACCATATATTTT.

DNA for the CDR3: TGTGCCTGGAGAGCTCTTAGCGGTCGCTCCTACAATGAGCAGTTCTTC. Translated, it gives CAWRALSGRSYNEQFF. The chain carries TRBV30 and TRBJ2-1; the D gene is possibly TRBD2 (6 bases). V gave up 3 bases and J gave up 0 bases, with 15 bases separating them. The germline CDR1 and CDR2 sequences are GTSNPN and SVGIG (reference sequence). The length of the CDR3 is 16 residues.

The chain combines TRBV10-3 with TRBJ2-7, with TRBD2 matching over 13 bases. The length of the CDR3 is 16 residues. V lost 2 bases to trimming and J lost 1 base; unmatched junction nucleotides: 2. Germline CDR1 ENHRY, CDR2 SYGVKD. The CDR3 nucleotides are TGTGCCATCAGTGAGCCGGGACTAGCGGGGTCCTACGAGCAGTACTTC. This codes for CAISEPGLAGSYEQYF.

In its sample, this clonotype was seen many times. The CDR3 nucleotides are TGCAGTGCCCACTATCTGCTAGCGGGAAGAGAGCAGTTCTTC. It encodes CSAHYLLAGREQFF. The chain joins TRBV20-1 to TRBJ2-1; 9 bases line up with TRBD2. The CDR3 has 14 residues. Germline V gene sequence: CDR1 DFQATT, CDR2 SNEGSKA (reference sequence). V lost 6 bases to trimming and J lost 10 bases; unmatched junction nucleotides: 13.

The sample holds many counts of this clonotype. The chain joins TRBV6-2 or TRBV6-3 to TRBJ1-1; possibly TRBD1 for D (5 bases). The germline V gene encodes CDR1 MNHEY and CDR2 SVGEGT. The V end lost 5 bases, the J end lost 8 bases, and 18 bases lay between the germline ends. The CDR3 length is 14 residues. This CDR3 reads CASSGWDSDAEAFF. The CDR3, as DNA: TGTGCCAGCAGTGGGTGGGACTCTGATGCCGAAGCTTTCTTT.

A few counts support this clonotype. This chain links TRBV20-1 with TRBJ1-5; the D gene is possibly TRBD1 (5 bases). This CDR3 comprises 14 residues. CDR1 is DFQATT and CDR2 is SNEGSKA in the germline V gene (reference sequence). V was pared by 6 bases and J by 0 bases, with 12 bases between. The CDR3 sequence: CSATPRASNQPQHF. The CDR3 coding sequence is TGCAGTGCAACCCCCAGGGCTAGCAATCAGCCCCAGCATTTT.

The sample holds a few counts of this clonotype. The rearrangement uses TRBV6-2 or TRBV6-3 and TRBJ1-2, with D perhaps TRBD1 (6 bases). V was trimmed by 5 bases and J by 7 bases, leaving 11 bases between them. Germline V gene sequence: CDR1 MNHEY, CDR2 SVGEGT. There are 12 residues in the CDR3. CDR3 sequence reads: CASSRGGVGYTF. Here the CDR3 DNA reads TGTGCCAGCAGTCGAGGGGGAGTTGGCTACACCTTC.

This chain connects TRBV29-1 to TRBJ1-1; 7 bases agree with TRBD1. Germline CDR1 SQVTM, CDR2 ANQGSEA. The CDR3 is 18 residues long. The J segment lost 4 bases and the V segment lost 5 bases, leaving 22 bases of the junction unmatched. The CDR3 DNA reads TGCAGCGTTCGGCCTCTAAAAGTACACAGGGGAGTTGTCACTGAAGCTTTCTTT. Protein sequence: CSVRPLKVHRGVVTEAFF.

This clonotype came up a few times. The gene calls are TRBV29-1 and TRBJ2-5; 8 bases agree with TRBD1. After removal of 3 bases from V and 5 bases from J, the junction contained 11 bases not matched to a gene. The CDR3 is 15 residues long. In germline, CDR1 is SQVTM, CDR2 ANQGSEA. CDR3 in amino acids: CSVDGTQGEWETQYF. The CDR3 DNA sequence: TGCAGCGTTGACGGGACACAGGGGGAGTGGGAGACCCAGTACTTC.

This clonotype occurred a few times. The genes are TRBV20-1 and TRBJ2-5; TRBD2 matches 8 bases. CDR1 is DFQATT and CDR2 is SNEGSKA in the germline V gene (reference sequence). J was trimmed by 3 bases and V by 6 bases; bases with no gene match: 9. CDR3 size: 14 residues. Here the CDR3 reads CSAYPTSGEETQYF. CDR3 coding DNA: TGCAGTGCCTACCCCACTAGCGGCGAAGAGACCCAGTACTTC.

This clonotype was observed many times. The chain is built from TRBV9 and TRBJ2-3; 11 bases match TRBD2. The J segment lost 2 bases and the V segment lost 3 bases, leaving 14 bases of the junction unmatched. CDR3 length equals 19 residues. Germline V lookup: CDR1 SGDLS, CDR2 YYNGEE. The CDR3 DNA is TGTGCCAGCAGCGCTAATAGCGGGAGGGCCCAAATGCTCACAGATACGCAGTATTTT. It encodes CASSANSGRAQMLTDTQYF.

A word on this clonotype: A single base separates this from a much larger clone, so it may be a read error. The chain is built from TRBV6-1 and TRBJ2-2, with a weak D call TRBD1 (5 bases). Germline-derived CDR1 and CDR2 are MNHNS and SASEGT. There are 14 residues in the CDR3. The CDR3 DNA reads TGTACCAGCAACCTAGACAGCATTGGCGGGGAGCTGTTTTTT. Amino acids: CTSNLDSIGGELFF.

This chain connects TRBV27 to TRBJ2-7, with TRBD2 matching 11 bases. Germline V gives CDR1 MNHEY, CDR2 SMNVEV (reference sequence). There are 15 residues in the CDR3. J lost 3 bases, V lost 2 bases, and 3 bases had no gene match. As DNA, the CDR3 is TGTGCCAGCAGTTTAACTAGCGGGAGATACTACGAGCAGTACTTC. Protein: CASSLTSGRYYEQYF.

This clonotype was seen many times. The CDR3 DNA reads as TGTGCCAGCAGCTTAGTCACTACTTACACTGAAGCTTTCTTT. This gives the protein CASSLVTTYTEAFF. This chain joins TRBV7-2 and TRBJ1-1; D is uncertain. Germline CDR1 and CDR2: SGHTA and FQGNSA. Deletions cut 1 base from V and 3 bases from J, with 9 bases between. The CDR3 totals 14 residues.

The sample holds many counts of this clonotype. V is TRBV27 and J is TRBJ2-1, with D possibly matching TRBD1 (6 bases). The CDR3 length is 14 residues. The germline CDR1 and CDR2 sequences are MNHEY and SMNVEV (reference sequence). Trimming pared 8 bases from V and 5 bases from J, leaving 16 bases between. CDR3 DNA: TGTGCCAGCTCCCTGAGCAGGGGAAACAATGAGCAGTTCTTC. Translating gives CASSLSRGNNEQFF.

The chain is built from TRBV7-8 and TRBJ2-1, with 10 bases identical to TRBD2. Per germline, CDR1 SGHVS and CDR2 FQNEAQ. The CDR3 has 18 residues. Trimming cost V 2 bases and J 4 bases; bases outside gene matches: 11. The DNA for the CDR3 is TGTGCCAGCAGCTTAATATTTAGCGGGGGGAATAAGTACAATGAGCAGTTCTTC. Protein sequence: CASSLIFSGGNKYNEQFF. The variable domain in full, with the rest retrieved from reference TRBV7-8 and TRBJ2-1, is GAGVSQSPRYKVAKRGQDVALRCDPISGHVSLFWYQQALGQGPEFLTYFQNEAQLDKSGLPSDRFFAERPEGSVSTLKIQRTQQEDSAVYLCASSLIFSGGNKYNEQFFGPGTRLTVL.

This sequence joins TRBV6-6 and TRBJ2-7, with TRBD1 matching over 8 bases. In germline, CDR1 is MNHNY, CDR2 SVGAGI (reference sequence). The junction had 5 bases not matched to a gene; V was cut back by 11 bases and J by 2 bases. The CDR3 runs to 12 residues. DNA of the CDR3: TGTGCCGCCTCGGGACAGGCCTACGAGCAGTACTTC. Its protein is CAASGQAYEQYF.

The rearrangement links TRBV20-1 to TRBJ2-1; no clear D. The germline V gene encodes CDR1 DFQATT and CDR2 SNEGSKA (reference sequence). V shed 3 bases and J shed 7 bases, with 19 bases lying between them. This CDR3 contains 15 residues. The CDR3 nucleotides are TGCAGTGCTAGGGAAGCGACCCAGCATTTAAATGAGCAGTTCTTC. This encodes CSAREATQHLNEQFF.

This chain joins TRBV20-1 and TRBJ2-1, with TRBD2 identical over 12 bases. The CDR3 loop spans 14 amino acids. Germline lookup yields CDR1 DFQATT and CDR2 SNEGSKA (reference sequence). The J segment lost 8 bases and the V segment lost 2 bases, leaving 4 bases of the junction unmatched. The CDR3 DNA sequence: TGCAGTGCTAGACCGGGACTAGCGGGCGATGAGCAGTTCTTC. It encodes CSARPGLAGDEQFF.

The chain uses TRBV4-3 and TRBJ2-2, with a possible D match to TRBD1 (6 bases). The V gene's germline CDR1 is LGHNA and CDR2 YSLEER. V lost 1 base and J lost 5, with 14 bases in between. This CDR3 has 16 amino acids. CDR3 DNA sequence: TGCGCCAGCAGCCAAGCATGGGGGCTAGGAACCGGGGAGCTGTTTTTT. Translating gives CASSQAWGLGTGELFF.

The chain couples TRBV24-1 to TRBJ2-7; unclear D gene. The CDR3 loop spans 13 amino acids. CDR1 is KGHDR and CDR2 is SFDVKD in the germline V gene. V was trimmed by 3 bases and J by 4 bases, leaving 9 bases between them. CDR3 in amino acids: CATSDPTRYEQYF. CDR3 nucleotides: TGTGCCACCAGTGATCCAACTCGATACGAGCAGTACTTC.

The chain joins TRBV20-1 to TRBJ1-6; tentative D call: TRBD1 (6 bases). The CDR3 is 14 amino acids. Germline loops: CDR1 DFQATT, CDR2 SNEGSKA (reference sequence). V shed 1 base and J shed 9 bases, with 13 bases lying between them. The CDR3 loop reads CSARGGTLGSPLHF. The CDR3 DNA follows: TGCAGTGCTAGAGGCGGGACATTGGGTTCACCCCTCCACTTT.

This chain connects TRBV11-2 to TRBJ2-1, with 13 bases that match TRBD2. The germline V gene encodes CDR1 SGHAT and CDR2 FQNNGV. V shed 6 bases, J shed 5 bases, and the junction held 10 bases outside the gene matches. The CDR3 loop spans 17 amino acids. The CDR3 DNA sequence: TGTGCCAGCAGGCCTACTAGCGGGAGGGCTGTACACAATGAGCAGTTCTTC. It translates to CASRPTSGRAVHNEQFF.

The rearrangement joins TRBV2 to TRBJ2-5; tentative D call: TRBD2 (5 bases). Germline-derived CDR1 and CDR2 are SNHLY and FYNNEI. The V end lost 4 bases, the J end lost 1 base, and 10 bases lay between the germline ends. The CDR3 runs 14 residues. This CDR3 reads CASSVLGSQETQYF. CDR3 nucleotides: TGTGCCAGCAGTGTACTAGGATCCCAAGAGACCCAGTACTTC.

The rearrangement uses TRBV4-1 and TRBJ2-7; D is undetermined. The V and J ends lost 0 bases and 2 bases respectively, with 8 bases between them. From germline, CDR1 is MGHRA and CDR2 YSYEKL. The CDR3 loop spans 14 amino acids. CDR3 protein: CASSQETQTYEQYF. CDR3 DNA sequence: TGCGCCAGCAGCCAAGAAACCCAAACCTACGAGCAGTACTTC.

This clonotype showed up many times. The DNA of the CDR3 is TGTGCCAGCACCAACAATGAGCAGTTCTTC. Its translation: CASTNNEQFF. The chain couples TRBV12-3 or TRBV12-4 to TRBJ2-1; no clear D gene. V lost 7 bases, J lost 5 bases, and 3 bases lay in between. The CDR3 runs 10 residues.

This clonotype was seen many times. The rearrangement joins TRBV20-1 to TRBJ2-3; D perhaps matches TRBD2 (6 bases). In germline, CDR1 is DFQATT, CDR2 SNEGSKA (reference sequence). The CDR3 consists of 15 residues. V was shortened by 4 bases and J by 3 bases, with 17 bases between the two germline ends. The CDR3 sequence: CSATLTGGWTDTQYF. Written as DNA, the CDR3 is TGCAGTGCTACGTTGACTGGAGGGTGGACAGATACGCAGTATTTT.